This TCR beta chain is drawn from a study of post-analysis software for immune sequencing data. Findings and caveats of the study: By F measure, strong co-clustering occurred among samples prepared in the same batch. A handful of TRBV segments were significantly more frequent in patients than in controls. TRBV5-6, TRBV5-1 and TRBV20-1 were among these segments.

Unique molecular identifiers featured in each of the TCR beta cDNA libraries. TCRdb passed the PCR reads through MiXCR, listing each CDR3 protein once. The sample shows approximately 770,000 distinct CDR3 sequences, 46% of them seen only once. Germline trimming cut 2 bases from V and 5 bases from J; bases unmatched to any gene: 9. The CDR3 consists of 17 residues. Notes on this clonotype: Its cognate antigen is unknown.

The TCR was taken from a girl aged 5 to 17 with multiple sclerosis. This chain links TRBV12-3 or TRBV12-4 with TRBJ1-5, with 10 bases that match TRBD1. The sample consisted of blood. The CDR3: CASSLRAGTGADQPQHF. CDR3 sequence (DNA): TGTGCCAGCAGTTTAAGGGCCGGGACAGGGGCAGATCAGCCCCAGCATTTT.